Many counts were recorded for the clone carrying this T cell receptor (beta chain). Its antigen is unknown. The data are from a study of regulatory T cells in long-lasting Graves disease. Study-level points and caveats: Accuracy may have been reduced by the small sample size.

Per germline, CDR1 SGHAT and CDR2 FQNNGV. V lost 8 bases, J lost 4 bases, and 17 bases stayed unmatched. The CDR3 has 17 residues. Regarding time point: newly diagnosed GD, antithyroid drugs for less than 3 months. The TCR library was made from RNA extracted from PBMCs. It was by American Thyroid Association guidelines that Graves' disease was diagnosed. Building the TCR beta libraries relied on iRepertoire HTBI primers, and CDR3 regions underwent Arm-PCR. TCRdb called the multiplex PCR reads again in MiXCR, with one record for every CDR3 protein. The sample yields a few hundred thousand distinct CDR3 sequences, around 16% seen once. The data were also submitted as part of a second study, on T cells in Graves' hyperthyroidism and ophthalmopathy. Per that paper: Hyperthyroidism in the patients, aged 18 to 65, was newly diagnosed and under 2 months in duration. The diagnoses drew upon clinical symptoms, serum thyroxine and TRAb, thyroid ultrasound and orbital computed tomography.

The source was peripheral blood mononuclear cells (PBMCs), collected at new diagnosis, from a patient treated with antithyroid drugs. The chain uses TRBV11-2 and TRBJ2-4, with 7 positions matching TRBD2. The clonotype comes from a woman under 30 with Graves disease. The CDR3 region has the DNA TGTGCCAGCTCCCCCCTGGGGGAGGGAGATGTGAAAAACATTCAGTACTTC. Protein: CASSPLGEGDVKNIQYF.